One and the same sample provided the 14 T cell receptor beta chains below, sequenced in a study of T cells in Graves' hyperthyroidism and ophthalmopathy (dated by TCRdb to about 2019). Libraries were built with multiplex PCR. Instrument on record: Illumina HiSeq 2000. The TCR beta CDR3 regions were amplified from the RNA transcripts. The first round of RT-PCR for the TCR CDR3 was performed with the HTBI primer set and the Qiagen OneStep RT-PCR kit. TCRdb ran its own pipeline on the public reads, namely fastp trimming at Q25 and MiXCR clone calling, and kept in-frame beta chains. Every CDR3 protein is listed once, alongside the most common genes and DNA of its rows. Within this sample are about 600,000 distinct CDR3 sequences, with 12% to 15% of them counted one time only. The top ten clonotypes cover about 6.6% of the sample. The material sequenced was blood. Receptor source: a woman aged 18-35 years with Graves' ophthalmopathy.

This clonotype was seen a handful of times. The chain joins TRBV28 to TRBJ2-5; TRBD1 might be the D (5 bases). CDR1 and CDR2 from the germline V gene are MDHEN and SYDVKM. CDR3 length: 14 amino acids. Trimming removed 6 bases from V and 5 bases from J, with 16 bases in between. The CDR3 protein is CASSRTSRPETQYF. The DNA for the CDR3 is TGTGCCAGCAGCAGGACATCCCGACCGGAGACCCAGTACTTC. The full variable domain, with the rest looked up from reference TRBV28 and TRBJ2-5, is DVKVTQSSRYLVKRTGEKVFLECVQDMDHENMFWYRQDPGLGLRLIYFSYDVKMKEKGDIPEGYSVSREKKERFSLILESASTNQTSMYLCASSRTSRPETQYFGPGTRLLVL.

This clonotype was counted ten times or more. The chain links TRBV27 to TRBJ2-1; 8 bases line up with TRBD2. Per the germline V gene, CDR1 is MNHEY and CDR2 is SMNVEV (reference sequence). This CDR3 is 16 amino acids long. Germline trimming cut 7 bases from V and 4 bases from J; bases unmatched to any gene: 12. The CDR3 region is CASILSRTSPYNEQFF. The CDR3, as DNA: TGTGCCAGCATCCTAAGCCGGACTAGCCCATACAATGAGCAGTTCTTC.

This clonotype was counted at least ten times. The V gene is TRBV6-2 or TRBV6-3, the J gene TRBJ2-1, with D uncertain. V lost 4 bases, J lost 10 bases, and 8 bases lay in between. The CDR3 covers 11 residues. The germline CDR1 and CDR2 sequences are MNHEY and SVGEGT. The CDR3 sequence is CASSFDSEQFF. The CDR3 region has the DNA TGTGCCAGCAGTTTTGACTCGGAGCAGTTCTTC.

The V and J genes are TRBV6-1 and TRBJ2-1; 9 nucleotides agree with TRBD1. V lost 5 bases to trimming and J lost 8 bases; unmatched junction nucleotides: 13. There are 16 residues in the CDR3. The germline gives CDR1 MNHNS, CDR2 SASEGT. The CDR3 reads CASSPGQGVRRDEQFF. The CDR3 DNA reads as TGTGCCAGCAGTCCGGGACAGGGCGTTAGAAGGGATGAGCAGTTCTTC.

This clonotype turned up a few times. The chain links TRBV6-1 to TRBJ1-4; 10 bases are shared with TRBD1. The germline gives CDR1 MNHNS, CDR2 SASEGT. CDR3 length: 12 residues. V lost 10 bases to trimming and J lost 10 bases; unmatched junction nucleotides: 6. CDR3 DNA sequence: TGTGCCACAGGGACAGGGGTCCGAAAACTGTTTTTT. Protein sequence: CATGTGVRKLFF.

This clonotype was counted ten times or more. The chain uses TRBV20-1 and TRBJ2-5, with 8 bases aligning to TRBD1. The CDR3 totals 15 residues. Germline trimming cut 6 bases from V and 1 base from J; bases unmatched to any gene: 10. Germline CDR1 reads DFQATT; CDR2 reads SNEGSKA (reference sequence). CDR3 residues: CSASGQGLSQETQYF. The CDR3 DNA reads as TGCAGTGCCTCAGGACAGGGATTGAGCCAAGAGACCCAGTACTTC.

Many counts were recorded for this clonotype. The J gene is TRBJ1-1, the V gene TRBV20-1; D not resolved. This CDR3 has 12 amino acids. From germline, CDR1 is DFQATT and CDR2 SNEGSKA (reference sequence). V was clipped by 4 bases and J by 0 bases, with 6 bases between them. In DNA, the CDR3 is TGCAGTGCTAACCCCCTGAACACTGAAGCTTTCTTT. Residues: CSANPLNTEAFF.

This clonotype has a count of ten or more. The CDR3 region has the DNA TGCAGTGCTAGCTATCCGCGGGGGGCAGTGAATGAGCAGTTCTTC. It is translated as CSASYPRGAVNEQFF. The chain joins TRBV20-1 to TRBJ2-1, with 8 bases that match TRBD2. The CDR3 covers 15 residues. Germline CDR1 and CDR2: DFQATT and SNEGSKA (reference sequence). Trimming at V came to 3 bases and at J to 7 bases, leaving 11 bases not matched to a gene.

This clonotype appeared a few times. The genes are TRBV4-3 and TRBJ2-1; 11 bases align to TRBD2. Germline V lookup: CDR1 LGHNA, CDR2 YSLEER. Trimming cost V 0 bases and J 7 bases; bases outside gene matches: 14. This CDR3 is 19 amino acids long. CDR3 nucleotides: TGCGCCAGCAGCCAAGATAATTTGCCTCTAGCGGGAGGACAAAATGAGCAGTTCTTC. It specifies CASSQDNLPLAGGQNEQFF.

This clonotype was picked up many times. The CDR3, as DNA: TGTGCCAGCAGTTTAGCAGGGTTCGTCAAGACCCAGTACTTC. Translated, it gives CASSLAGFVKTQYF. The chain combines TRBV28 with TRBJ2-5; D might be TRBD1 (5 bases). There are 14 residues in the CDR3. Germline V gene sequence: CDR1 MDHEN, CDR2 SYDVKM. V was clipped by 2 bases and J by 6 bases, with 13 bases between them.

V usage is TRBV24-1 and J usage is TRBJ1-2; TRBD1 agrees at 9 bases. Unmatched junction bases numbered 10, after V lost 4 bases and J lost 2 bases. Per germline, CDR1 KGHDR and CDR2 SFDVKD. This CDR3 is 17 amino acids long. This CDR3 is CATSDAIGTGQNYGYTF. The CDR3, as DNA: TGTGCCACCAGTGACGCAATCGGGACAGGGCAGAACTATGGCTACACCTTC.

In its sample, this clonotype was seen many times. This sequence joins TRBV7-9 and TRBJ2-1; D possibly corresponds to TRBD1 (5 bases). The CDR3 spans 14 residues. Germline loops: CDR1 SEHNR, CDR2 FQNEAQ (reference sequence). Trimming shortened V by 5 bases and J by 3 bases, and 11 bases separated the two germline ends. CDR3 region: CASSADRYYNEQFF. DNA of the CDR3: TGTGCCAGCAGCGCCGACAGATACTACAATGAGCAGTTCTTC.

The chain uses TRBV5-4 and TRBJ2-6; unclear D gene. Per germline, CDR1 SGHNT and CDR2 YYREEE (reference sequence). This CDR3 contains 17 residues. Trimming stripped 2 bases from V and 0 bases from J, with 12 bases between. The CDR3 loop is CASSFRAFPSGANVLTF. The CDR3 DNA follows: TGTGCCAGCAGCTTTCGGGCCTTCCCCTCTGGGGCCAACGTCCTGACTTTC.

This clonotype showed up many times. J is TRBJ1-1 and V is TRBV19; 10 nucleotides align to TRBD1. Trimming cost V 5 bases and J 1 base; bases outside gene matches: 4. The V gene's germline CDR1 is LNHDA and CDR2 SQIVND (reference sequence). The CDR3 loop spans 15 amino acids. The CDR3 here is CASSFDRGRNTEAFF. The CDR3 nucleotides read TGTGCCAGTAGTTTCGACAGGGGGCGGAACACTGAAGCTTTCTTT.